Listed below are T cell receptor beta chains from one sample, sequenced in a study of human T cells and chemical hapten exposure. In TCRdb, the RACE reads were re-called with MiXCR into one record per CDR3 protein. The profile shows roughly 71,000 distinct CDR3 sequences, around 6.5% of them singletons. The sequencing sample was made of whole blood. The receptors were gathered from a female donor in good health. Some clones in this sample may be carry-over from other donors' samples. CDR3s leave out the opening cysteine and the closing phenylalanine or tryptophan.

J: TRBJ1-5
V: TRBV20-1
length: 12
CDR3: SANRGRVNQPQH

J: TRBJ1-3
V: TRBV27
length: 11
CDR3: ASRLSAGNTIY

J: TRBJ2-7
V: TRBV28
length: 11
CDR3: ASTPHRGFEQY

J: TRBJ1-1
V: TRBV20-1
length: 13
CDR3: SARDRGRKNTEAF

J: TRBJ2-7
V: TRBV25-1
length: 16
CDR3: ASSELADGTSGRYEQY

J: TRBJ2-1
V: TRBV4-1
length: 14
CDR3: ASSHVAPISYNEQF

J: TRBJ2-3
V: TRBV28
length: 14
CDR3: ASSLDRGLGTDTQY

J: TRBJ2-3
V: TRBV25-1
length: 14
CDR3: ASSPRTSGRTDTQY

J: TRBJ2-7
V: TRBV10-3
length: 11
CDR3: AIRPGQGREQY

J: TRBJ2-5
V: TRBV20-1
length: 12
CDR3: SAPESSRGETQY

J: TRBJ2-3
V: TRBV28
length: 13
CDR3: ASSFSGGAPNTQY

J: TRBJ1-5
V: TRBV28
length: 14
CDR3: ASSSNSPGGNQPQH

J: TRBJ2-3
V: TRBV10-3
length: 12
CDR3: ASRGGMRGDTQY

J: TRBJ2-3
V: TRBV12-5
length: 13
CDR3: ASGLTTSGKDTQY

J: TRBJ1-6
V: TRBV20-1
length: 13
CDR3: SARDTQLRNSPLH

J: TRBJ1-2
V: TRBV7-2
length: 12
CDR3: ASSLEVASPGYT

J: TRBJ2-3
V: TRBV5-1
length: 12
CDR3: ASSFQGWADTQY

J: TRBJ1-5
V: TRBV28
length: 12
CDR3: ASNQGTVNQPQH

J: TRBJ1-2
V: TRBV30
length: 11
CDR3: AWSVGTGDGYT

J: TRBJ2-7
V: TRBV6-2/TRBV6-3
length: 13
CDR3: ASRRLAGVLGEQY

J: TRBJ2-1
V: TRBV20-1
length: 14
CDR3: SAREVLERIYNEQF

J: TRBJ2-1
V: TRBV5-1
length: 18
CDR3: ASSLAAGSGRARRYNEQF

J: TRBJ2-2
V: TRBV4-1
length: 9
CDR3: ASGGTGELF

J: TRBJ2-7
V: TRBV27
length: 12
CDR3: ASSHGGASYEQY

J: TRBJ2-5
V: TRBV29-1
length: 10
CDR3: SLKAGGETQY

J: TRBJ1-5
V: TRBV6-2/TRBV6-3
length: 17
CDR3: ASSYSRTALFFGNQPQH

J: TRBJ2-5
V: TRBV28
length: 13
CDR3: ASWSGQSRGETQY

J: TRBJ1-2
V: TRBV6-6
length: 11
CDR3: ASSYSTDYGYT

J: TRBJ1-1
V: TRBV20-1
length: 11
CDR3: SASPGTDTEAF

J: TRBJ1-4
V: TRBV3-1
length: 13
CDR3: ASSQDAGMNEKLF

J: TRBJ2-1
V: TRBV3-1
length: 12
CDR3: ASSIGLAENEQF

J: TRBJ1-1
V: TRBV6-2/TRBV6-3
length: 12
CDR3: ASSYGGLNTEAF

J: TRBJ2-3
V: TRBV4-3
length: 13
CDR3: ASSHRDSGLDTQY

J: TRBJ1-1
V: TRBV5-1
length: 11
CDR3: ASSQDRDTEAF

J: TRBJ2-6
V: TRBV6-5
length: 14
CDR3: ASGTGGFSGANVLT

J: TRBJ2-3
V: TRBV2
length: 11
CDR3: ASSGGSTDTQY

J: TRBJ2-7
V: TRBV28
length: 12
CDR3: ASSRRDRGYEQY

J: TRBJ1-5
V: TRBV5-1
length: 13
CDR3: ASSLEGQPNQPQH

J: TRBJ2-5
V: TRBV20-1
length: 12
CDR3: SARSGESGETQY

J: TRBJ1-1
V: TRBV30
length: 10
CDR3: ALAAARTEAF

J: TRBJ1-1
V: TRBV6-5
length: 14
CDR3: ASSYRNRGMNTEAF

J: TRBJ2-3
V: TRBV28
length: 13
CDR3: ASSLTQGLRDTQY

J: TRBJ1-6
V: TRBV11-2
length: 13
CDR3: ASSLVGTVNSPLH

J: TRBJ2-1
V: TRBV28
length: 12
CDR3: ASKRYSSGHEQF

J: TRBJ2-1
V: TRBV28
length: 13
CDR3: ASSFAGVLQNEQF

J: TRBJ2-5
V: TRBV3-1
length: 9
CDR3: ASSQSEAQY

J: TRBJ2-7
V: TRBV7-9
length: 13
CDR3: ASSRSSANHYEQY

J: TRBJ1-1
V: TRBV5-1
length: 12
CDR3: ASSELRPNTEAF

J: TRBJ2-5
V: TRBV3-1
length: 13
CDR3: ASSYTNRAQGTQY

J: TRBJ2-7
V: TRBV20-1
length: 9
CDR3: SAQRSYEQY

J: TRBJ2-7
V: TRBV29-1
length: 11
CDR3: SVEDVAAYEQY

J: TRBJ2-7
V: TRBV27
length: 10
CDR3: ASSRLGGEQY

J: TRBJ1-1
V: TRBV20-1
length: 11
CDR3: SARLPGRTEAF